This T cell receptor (beta chain) was recorded in a study of vaccination and CD4 T cells after COVID-19. V was cut by 0 bases and J by 2 bases, with 8 bases left in between. Germline-derived CDR1 and CDR2 are DFQATT and SNEGSKA (reference sequence). This CDR3 is built from 14 residues. This clonotype has more than one count but fewer than ten. The antigen remains undetermined. Scientists ran DNA taken from cultured CD4+ T cells through the Oncomine TCR Beta short-read assay for sequencing. From the PCR reads, TCRdb called clonotypes with MiXCR, one entry per CDR3 protein. The data contain fewer than 11,000 distinct CDR3 sequences, about 60% of them singletons. Indicated treatment: approximately 9-day PBMC culture with coronavirus spike peptide pools or control peptides (ViraFEST assay).

The TCR originated in a human donor who had recovered from COVID-19. Sequenced sample: CD4+ T cells from blood, cultured in vitro. This chain links TRBV20-1 with TRBJ1-5; D call uncertain. The CDR3 loop is CSARDPIGNQPQHF. The CDR3 DNA reads as TGCAGTGCTAGAGATCCGATTGGCAATCAGCCCCAGCATTTT.